This T cell receptor beta chain is drawn from a study of OX40 agonist ivuxolimab in advanced cancers. Study context: Averaging about 60 years in age, with a range of 23 to 79, the cohort was approximately 83% male. Study-level results: Expanded clones were, on average, more numerous among CD8+ T cells than CD4+. Several nonresponders also turned out to have low normalized T-cell clonal expansion.

Cycle 7 day 1, cycle 4 day 1, and baseline were the timepoints at which blood was sampled. About this clone: Its antigen remains unidentified.

Germline V gene data show CDR1 as SEHNR and CDR2 as FQNEAQ (reference sequence). This CDR3 is built from 14 residues. Trimming removed 5 bases from V and 6 bases from J, with 16 bases in between. TCRdb's table, derived via immunoSEQ multiplex PCR, lists solely in-frame clones and lacks some. The sample has about 80,000 clones; more than 75% are singletons. The sample in question was CD4+ or CD8+ T cells sorted from blood, obtained in a trial of the OX40 agonist ivuxolimab. This sequence joins TRBV7-9 and TRBJ1-2; the D gene is possibly TRBD1 (5 bases). This TCR was recovered from an adult with an advanced solid tumor such as melanoma, head and neck, liver or kidney cancer. CDR3 sequence reads: CASSPESGGNGYTF. CDR3 sequence (DNA): TGTGCCAGCAGCCCCGAGAGCGGGGGAAATGGCTACACCTTC.